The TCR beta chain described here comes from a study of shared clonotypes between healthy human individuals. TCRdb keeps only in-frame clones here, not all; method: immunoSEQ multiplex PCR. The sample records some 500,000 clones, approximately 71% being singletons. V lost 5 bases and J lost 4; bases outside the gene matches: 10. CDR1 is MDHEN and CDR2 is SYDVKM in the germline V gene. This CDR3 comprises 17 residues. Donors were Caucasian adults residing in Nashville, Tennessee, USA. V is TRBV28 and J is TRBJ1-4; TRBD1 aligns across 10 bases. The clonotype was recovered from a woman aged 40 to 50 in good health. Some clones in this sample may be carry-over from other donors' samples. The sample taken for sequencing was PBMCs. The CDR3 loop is CASSQGTGDDINEKLFF. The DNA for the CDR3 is TGTGCCAGCAGTCAAGGGACAGGGGACGACATTAATGAAAAACTGTTTTTT.